Listed below are T cell receptor beta chains from one sample, sequenced in a study of control samples from healthy donors and cancer patients. Clones were sequenced by immunoSEQ multiplex PCR, and TCRdb holds only the in-frame ones, with some missing. The profile shows some 130,000 clones, approximately 90% of them singletons. The sample taken for sequencing was blood. The receptors come from a man aged 18 to 30 in good health. The CDR3 runs from the conserved cysteine through the conserved F or W. Fields, in order: D gene, clone size, J gene, V gene, CDR3 protein, CDR3 DNA. The D gene is left open where the match is weak. Rows give clone size only sometimes, using once, few, many, or a class for an expanded clone.

d_call: NA; clone_size: NA; j_call: TRBJ1-1; v_call: TRBV6-5; cdr3_aa: CASSYRSDTEAFF; cdr3_nt: TGTGCCAGCAGTTACCGGTCGGACACTGAAGCTTTCTTT
d_call: NA; clone_size: NA; j_call: TRBJ2-6; v_call: TRBV9; cdr3_aa: CASSVGRESGANVLTF; cdr3_nt: TGTGCCAGCAGCGTAGGCAGGGAGTCTGGGGCCAACGTCCTGACTTTC
d_call: TRBD1; clone_size: NA; j_call: TRBJ2-2; v_call: TRBV29-1; cdr3_aa: CSVQGARNTGELFF; cdr3_nt: TGCAGCGTTCAGGGGGCGAGGAACACCGGGGAGCTGTTTTTT
d_call: TRBD1; clone_size: NA; j_call: TRBJ1-4; v_call: TRBV12-5; cdr3_aa: CASGLATRTGINEKLFF; cdr3_nt: TGTGCTAGTGGTTTGGCGACCCGGACAGGGATCAATGAAAAACTGTTTTTT
d_call: NA; clone_size: NA; j_call: TRBJ1-4; v_call: TRBV6-5; cdr3_aa: CASRVGAGNEKLFF; cdr3_nt: TGTGCCAGCAGGGTCGGGGCTGGGAATGAAAAACTGTTTTTT
d_call: NA; clone_size: NA; j_call: TRBJ1-5; v_call: TRBV19; cdr3_aa: CASTTQGRQPQHF; cdr3_nt: TGTGCCAGTACCACACAGGGTAGGCAGCCCCAGCATTTT
d_call: NA; clone_size: NA; j_call: TRBJ2-7; v_call: TRBV15; cdr3_aa: CATSRDRGPYEQYF; cdr3_nt: TGTGCCACCAGCAGAGATCGCGGGCCCTACGAGCAGTACTTC
d_call: NA; clone_size: NA; j_call: TRBJ2-7; v_call: TRBV5-1; cdr3_aa: CASSLGYEQYF; cdr3_nt: TGCGCCAGCAGCTTGGGCTACGAGCAGTACTTC
d_call: NA; clone_size: once; j_call: TRBJ2-2; v_call: TRBV14; cdr3_aa: CASSRRGRTGELFF; cdr3_nt: TGTGCCAGCAGCCGACGGGGGCGGACCGGGGAGCTGTTTTTT
d_call: NA; clone_size: NA; j_call: TRBJ1-1; v_call: TRBV6-6; cdr3_aa: CASSSQNTEAFF; cdr3_nt: TGTGCCAGCAGTAGTCAGAACACTGAAGCTTTCTTT
d_call: NA; clone_size: few; j_call: TRBJ1-6; v_call: TRBV7-7; cdr3_aa: CASSLGGRSPLHF; cdr3_nt: TGTGCCAGCAGCTTAGGCGGTCGTTCGCCCCTCCACTTT
d_call: TRBD1; clone_size: NA; j_call: TRBJ2-5; v_call: TRBV6-6; cdr3_aa: CASSPNRGEETQYF; cdr3_nt: TGTGCCAGCAGCCCGAACAGGGGCGAGGAGACCCAGTACTTC
d_call: TRBD1; clone_size: NA; j_call: TRBJ2-1; v_call: TRBV4-1; cdr3_aa: CASSQETGGRNEQFF; cdr3_nt: TGCGCCAGCAGCCAAGAGACAGGGGGCAGGAATGAGCAGTTCTTC
d_call: NA; clone_size: NA; j_call: TRBJ1-1; v_call: TRBV7-9; cdr3_aa: CASSLQGPEAFF; cdr3_nt: TGTGCCAGCAGCTTACAGGGACCTGAAGCTTTCTTT
d_call: NA; clone_size: NA; j_call: TRBJ2-3; v_call: TRBV25-1; cdr3_aa: CASSESGTDTQYF; cdr3_nt: TGTGCCAGCAGTGAATCCGGCACAGATACGCAGTATTTT
d_call: NA; clone_size: NA; j_call: TRBJ1-1; v_call: TRBV30; cdr3_aa: CAWSQTRNTEAFF; cdr3_nt: TGTGCCTGGAGCCAAACACGTAACACTGAAGCTTTCTTT
d_call: TRBD1; clone_size: NA; j_call: TRBJ2-7; v_call: TRBV9; cdr3_aa: CASSPRETGYEQYF; cdr3_nt: TGTGCCAGCAGCCCCAGAGAGACAGGGTACGAGCAGTACTTC
d_call: NA; clone_size: NA; j_call: TRBJ2-1; v_call: TRBV18; cdr3_aa: CASSLVPGTTYNEQFF; cdr3_nt: TGTGCCAGCTCACTGGTGCCCGGGACAACATACAATGAGCAGTTCTTC
d_call: NA; clone_size: NA; j_call: TRBJ1-6; v_call: TRBV5-4; cdr3_aa: CASSLQGSYNSPLHF; cdr3_nt: TGTGCCAGCAGCTTGCAGGGCTCTTATAATTCACCCCTCCACTTT
d_call: NA; clone_size: NA; j_call: TRBJ1-4; v_call: TRBV5-4; cdr3_aa: CASSLPGNEKLFF; cdr3_nt: TGTGCCAGCAGCTTGCCCGGGAATGAAAAACTGTTTTTT
d_call: NA; clone_size: NA; j_call: TRBJ2-5; v_call: TRBV15; cdr3_aa: CATSRDRGQETQYF; cdr3_nt: TGTGCCACCAGCAGAGATAGGGGGCAAGAGACCCAGTACTTC
d_call: NA; clone_size: NA; j_call: TRBJ1-1; v_call: TRBV15; cdr3_aa: CATSRGAGLNTEAFF; cdr3_nt: TGTGCCACCAGCAGAGGAGCAGGTTTGAACACTGAAGCTTTCTTT
d_call: TRBD2; clone_size: once; j_call: TRBJ2-5; v_call: TRBV4-1; cdr3_aa: CASSRKPGGGDPQETQYF; cdr3_nt: TGCGCCAGCAGCCGAAAGCCTGGCGGGGGAGACCCACAAGAGACCCAGTACTTC
d_call: TRBD1; clone_size: NA; j_call: TRBJ1-5; v_call: TRBV10-2; cdr3_aa: CASSGTGGTQPQHF; cdr3_nt: TGCGCCAGCAGTGGGACAGGGGGGACTCAGCCCCAGCATTTT
d_call: NA; clone_size: NA; j_call: TRBJ1-6; v_call: TRBV6-5; cdr3_aa: CASSYGAGTNSPLHF; cdr3_nt: TGTGCCAGCAGTTACGGGGCAGGGACGAATTCACCCCTCCACTTT
d_call: NA; clone_size: NA; j_call: TRBJ1-1; v_call: TRBV14; cdr3_aa: CASSQVSGNTEAFF; cdr3_nt: TGTGCCAGCAGCCAAGTTAGCGGCAACACTGAAGCTTTCTTT
d_call: TRBD1; clone_size: NA; j_call: TRBJ2-7; v_call: TRBV11-2; cdr3_aa: CASSPGQGDYEQYF; cdr3_nt: TGTGCCAGCAGCCCTGGACAGGGAGACTACGAGCAGTACTTC
d_call: TRBD1; clone_size: NA; j_call: TRBJ1-6; v_call: TRBV27; cdr3_aa: CASSLGDDRDSPLHF; cdr3_nt: TGTGCCAGCAGTTTGGGGGATGACAGGGACTCACCCCTCCACTTT
d_call: NA; clone_size: NA; j_call: TRBJ2-7; v_call: TRBV27; cdr3_aa: CASSSNWDEQYF; cdr3_nt: TGTGCCAGCAGTTCTAATTGGGACGAGCAGTACTTC
d_call: NA; clone_size: NA; j_call: TRBJ1-1; v_call: TRBV13; cdr3_aa: CASSLKYTEAFF; cdr3_nt: TGTGCCAGCAGCCTAAAATACACTGAAGCTTTCTTT
d_call: NA; clone_size: NA; j_call: TRBJ2-1; v_call: TRBV5-1; cdr3_aa: CASSFQGNNEQFF; cdr3_nt: TGCGCCAGCAGCTTTCAGGGTAACAATGAGCAGTTCTTC
d_call: NA; clone_size: NA; j_call: TRBJ2-4; v_call: TRBV11-2; cdr3_aa: CASSEELAKNIQYF; cdr3_nt: TGTGCCAGCAGCGAAGAACTAGCCAAAAACATTCAGTACTTC
d_call: TRBD1; clone_size: NA; j_call: TRBJ2-5; v_call: TRBV18; cdr3_aa: CASSPQGTGYQETQYF; cdr3_nt: TGTGCCAGCTCACCACAAGGGACAGGGTACCAAGAGACCCAGTACTTC
d_call: NA; clone_size: NA; j_call: TRBJ1-1; v_call: TRBV14; cdr3_aa: CASSQVRHVLNGVTEAFF; cdr3_nt: TGTGCCAGCAGCCAAGTTCGACACGTGTTAAACGGGGTCACTGAAGCTTTCTTT
d_call: NA; clone_size: NA; j_call: TRBJ1-1; v_call: TRBV18; cdr3_aa: CASSPVGQAEAFF; cdr3_nt: TGTGCCAGCTCACCAGTGGGTCAGGCTGAAGCTTTCTTT
d_call: TRBD2; clone_size: NA; j_call: TRBJ2-7; v_call: TRBV13; cdr3_aa: CASSVTSGGPLGEQYF; cdr3_nt: TGTGCCAGCAGCGTGACTAGCGGGGGCCCCCTTGGAGAGCAGTACTTC
d_call: NA; clone_size: few; j_call: TRBJ2-7; v_call: TRBV9; cdr3_aa: CASSGGRSSYEQYF; cdr3_nt: TGTGCCAGCAGCGGGGGACGGTCCTCCTACGAGCAGTACTTC
d_call: NA; clone_size: once; j_call: TRBJ2-7; v_call: TRBV20-1; cdr3_aa: CSADQGDEQYF; cdr3_nt: TGCAGTGCTGACCAGGGAGACGAGCAGTACTTC
d_call: TRBD1; clone_size: NA; j_call: TRBJ1-6; v_call: TRBV6-5; cdr3_aa: CASSLGQGGISPLHF; cdr3_nt: TGTGCCAGCAGTTTAGGACAGGGCGGGATATCACCCCTCCACTTT
d_call: TRBD1; clone_size: once; j_call: TRBJ1-1; v_call: TRBV5-1; cdr3_aa: CASSWQGQSTEAFF; cdr3_nt: TGCGCCAGCAGCTGGCAGGGACAGAGCACTGAAGCTTTCTTT
d_call: NA; clone_size: NA; j_call: TRBJ1-1; v_call: TRBV9; cdr3_aa: CASSAHSEGTTEAFF; cdr3_nt: TGTGCCAGCAGCGCTCATTCGGAAGGGACCACTGAAGCTTTCTTT
d_call: NA; clone_size: NA; j_call: TRBJ2-3; v_call: TRBV4-1; cdr3_aa: CASSAGTSQGDTQYF; cdr3_nt: TGCGCCAGCAGCGCCGGGACCTCTCAAGGAGATACGCAGTATTTT